A selection of T cell receptor beta chains follows, all from one sample in a study of regulatory T cells in long-lasting Graves disease. One entry per CDR3 protein results from TCRdb running MiXCR on the multiplex PCR reads. The data contain 400,000 to 500,000 distinct CDR3 sequences, 16% of them seen just once; the ten biggest clones take up about 25%. These data are also associated with another study on T cells in Graves' hyperthyroidism and ophthalmopathy.

The source was peripheral blood mononuclear cells (PBMCs), collected at new diagnosis, from a patient treated with antithyroid drugs. Receptors originate from a woman aged 18-29 years with Graves disease. Each CDR3 is given with its conserved first and last residue. Fields, in order: V gene, clone size, J gene, D gene, CDR3 DNA, CDR3 protein. D genes are given only for firm matches. Some rows have no size entry. The others give once, few or many, or a class for an expanded clone.

TRBV6-5,many,TRBJ2-3,TRBD2,TGTGCCAGCAGTTACATCCGCGGGAGTGCAGATACGCAGTATTTT,CASSYIRGSADTQYF
TRBV6-1,NA,TRBJ2-7,TRBD2,TGTGCCAGCAGTCCCACCATTAGCGGGAGTGGCGAGCAGTACTTC,CASSPTISGSGEQYF
TRBV4-1,NA,TRBJ1-1,TRBD1,TGCGCCAGCAGCCAAGTGGGAGGGGGCCTAAGGGCTTTCTTT,CASSQVGGGLRAFF
TRBV6-5,NA,TRBJ2-3,NA,TGTGCCAGCAGTTACTCCCCGCTTGGGGGGCCCGGAACAGATACGCAGTATTTT,CASSYSPLGGPGTDTQYF
TRBV5-4,few,TRBJ2-1,NA,TGTGCCAGCAGCAACTCCCTCCTGCGGAATGAGCAGTTCTTC,CASSNSLLRNEQFF
TRBV12-3/TRBV12-4,few,TRBJ2-2,TRBD2,TGTGCCAGCAGTTTACTCCCTTCGGCTAGCGGGAGGATGAGCACCGGGGAGCTGTTTTTT,CASSLLPSASGRMSTGELFF
TRBV9,few,TRBJ2-3,TRBD1,TGTGCCAGCAGCAGACGGACAGGGGGTACAGATACGCAGTATTTT,CASSRRTGGTDTQYF
TRBV5-1,NA,TRBJ2-1,TRBD2,TGCGCCAGCAGCTTCCCCCTAGCGGGAGGGCCGGTCAATGAGCAGTTCTTC,CASSFPLAGGPVNEQFF
TRBV9,many,TRBJ2-6,NA,TGTGCCAGCAGCCCGGACCCTTCTGGGGCCAACGTCCTGACTTTC,CASSPDPSGANVLTF
TRBV12-3/TRBV12-4,once,TRBJ2-1,NA,TGTGCCAGCAGTTTAGGGTTTAACTCCTACAATGAGCAGTTCTTC,CASSLGFNSYNEQFF
TRBV5-1,few,TRBJ2-5,NA,TGCGCCAGCAGCTTGACACGGACGGAGACCCAGTACTTC,CASSLTRTETQYF
TRBV11-2,many,TRBJ2-1,NA,TGTGCCAGCAGCTTAATGAGGCGGGATTGGAACAATGAGCAGTTCTTC,CASSLMRRDWNNEQFF
TRBV4-3,NA,TRBJ1-5,NA,TGCGCCAGCAGCCAAGAGTGGGGCAATCAGCCCCAGCATTTT,CASSQEWGNQPQHF
TRBV24-1,once,TRBJ1-1,NA,TGTGCCACCAGTGATGGGGGGGGACAGAACACTGAAGCTTTCTTT,CATSDGGGQNTEAFF
TRBV12-3/TRBV12-4,NA,TRBJ2-2,NA,TGTGCCAGCAGTTCTGCGTTGAGCGGGGAGCTGTTTTTT,CASSSALSGELFF
TRBV6-1,once,TRBJ2-1,TRBD1,TGTGCCAGCAAGTGGCAGGACAGGAACCTGCAGGAGGAGCAGTTCTTC,CASKWQDRNLQEEQFF
TRBV28,NA,TRBJ1-6,NA,TGTGCCAGCAGCCGGCCCAGACAGAATTCATCTACATATAATTCACCCCTCCACTTT,CASSRPRQNSSTYNSPLHF
TRBV16,few,TRBJ1-6,TRBD1,TGTGCCAGCAGCCAATCGTGGCAGGGGGATTCACCCCTCCACTTT,CASSQSWQGDSPLHF
TRBV20-1,many,TRBJ2-1,NA,TGCAGTGCTAGCGATTTAGGTAATGAGCAGTTCTTC,CSASDLGNEQFF
TRBV6-4,many,TRBJ2-5,TRBD2,TGTGCCAGCAGCGAGAGCGGGAGTGGGACCCAGTACTTC,CASSESGSGTQYF
TRBV20-1,few,TRBJ1-2,TRBD1,TGCAGTGCTCGCCGGGACAGGGGGGCTTCCTACACCTTC,CSARRDRGASYTF
TRBV6-1,NA,TRBJ2-1,TRBD2,TGTGCCAGCAGCTACCTCGACGGGAGGACCGACTACAATGAGCAGTTCTTC,CASSYLDGRTDYNEQFF
TRBV6-5,few,TRBJ2-2,NA,TGTGCCAGCAGTTACAGAGGACTCACCGGGGAGCTGTTTTTT,CASSYRGLTGELFF
TRBV7-2,NA,TRBJ2-1,NA,TGTGCCAGCAGCCTAACATGGGGAAATGAGCAGTTCTTC,CASSLTWGNEQFF
TRBV28,once,TRBJ1-2,NA,TGTGCCAGCAATAGCGACTTGGGAAGCTACACCTTC,CASNSDLGSYTF
TRBV27,many,TRBJ1-6,NA,TGTGCCAGCAGTTTGGATTATGCCGGGTCCTATAATTCACCCCTCCACTTT,CASSLDYAGSYNSPLHF
TRBV9,few,TRBJ2-1,TRBD1,TGTGCCAGCACCCAGGGGGCGGGATCAGGAAATGAGCAGTTCTTC,CASTQGAGSGNEQFF
TRBV15,few,TRBJ1-4,TRBD1,TGTGCCACCAGCAGAGACAGGGGGGGAGCAACTAATGAAAAACTGTTTTTT,CATSRDRGGATNEKLFF
TRBV12-3/TRBV12-4,NA,TRBJ2-6,NA,TGTGCCAGCAGTTGGTTCCTCTCTGGGGCCAACGTCCTGACTTTC,CASSWFLSGANVLTF